Each of the 18 T cell receptor beta chains below was sequenced from the same sample in a study of CD8 T cells in Susac syndrome. Random hexamers primed reverse transcription of roughly 0.45 to 1 ug RNA. TCRdb itself ran the immunoSEQ multiplex PCR reads through MiXCR, one entry per CDR3 protein. The table records 200,000 or so distinct CDR3 sequences, under 97% of them present only once. Sequenced: CD4+ T cells from PBMCs. The receptors shown here come from a human donor with multiple sclerosis.

CDR3 loop: CSGQGQYTEAFF. CDR3 bases: TGCAGCGGACAGGGACAGTACACTGAAGCTTTCTTT. This chain connects TRBV29-1 to TRBJ1-1, with 7 positions matching TRBD1. The ends lost 7 bases at V and 3 bases at J; junction bases unmatched: 5. The germline V gene encodes CDR1 SQVTM and CDR2 ANQGSEA. CDR3 length: 12 amino acids.

The rearrangement links TRBV6-5 to TRBJ2-7, with D tentatively TRBD1 or TRBD2 (5 bases each). The CDR3 consists of 15 residues. Trimming took off 6 bases at V and 0 bases at J, with 15 bases between the two ends. Germline loops: CDR1 MNHEY, CDR2 SVGAGI. Here the CDR3 reads CASRVPGTTSYEQYF. CDR3 sequence (DNA): TGTGCCAGCAGGGTACCCGGGACCACCTCCTACGAGCAGTACTTC.

CDR3 loop: CAWSVLPGNPKQFF. CDR3 nucleotide sequence: TGTGCCTGGAGTGTACTACCAGGTAACCCAAAGCAGTTCTTC. The rearrangement links TRBV30 to TRBJ2-1; unclear D gene. Trimming took off 0 bases at V and 11 bases at J, with 17 bases between the two ends. The CDR3 runs to 14 residues. Germline-derived CDR1 and CDR2 are GTSNPN and SVGIG (reference sequence).

This chain uses TRBV6-5 with TRBJ1-6, with 7 bases lining up with TRBD1. The junction had 13 bases not matched to a gene; V was cut back by 7 bases and J by 10 bases. Per the germline V gene, CDR1 is MNHEY and CDR2 is SVGAGI. The CDR3 extends over 15 amino acids. The CDR3 protein is CASTRLTGMSSPLHF. Here the CDR3 DNA reads TGTGCCAGCACCCGATTGACAGGGATGAGCTCACCCCTCCACTTT.

The V call is TRBV6-5, the J call TRBJ2-1; 10 nucleotides agree with TRBD1. V lost 0 bases and J lost 7; bases outside the gene matches: 6. The V gene's germline CDR1 is MNHEY and CDR2 SVGAGI. This CDR3 has 16 amino acids. CDR3 protein: CASSYSRGQGKNEQFF. The CDR3, as DNA: TGTGCCAGCAGTTACTCGAGGGGACAGGGGAAGAATGAGCAGTTCTTC.

This sequence joins TRBV20-1 and TRBJ2-7; the D gene is possibly TRBD1 (6 bases). Looked up from germline, CDR1 is DFQATT and CDR2 is SNEGSKA (reference sequence). The V end lost 6 bases, the J end lost 5 bases, and 17 bases lay between the germline ends. There are 13 residues in the CDR3. CDR3 DNA sequence: TGCAGTGCCCCACAGGGTCGGGTAAACGAGCAGTACTTC. Protein product: CSAPQGRVNEQYF.

V is TRBV11-1 and J is TRBJ2-5; D call uncertain. The CDR3 is made up of 12 amino acids. V dropped 5 bases and J dropped 4 bases, with 8 bases sitting between them. Germline CDR1 reads SGHAT; CDR2 reads FQDESV (reference sequence). The CDR3 spells CASSEFAETQYF. CDR3 coding DNA: TGTGCCAGCAGCGAGTTTGCAGAGACCCAGTACTTC. The full variable domain, its missing parts supplied by reference TRBV11-1 and TRBJ2-5, is EAEVAQSPRYKITEKSQAVAFWCDPISGHATLYWYRQILGQGPELLVQFQDESVVDDSQLPKDRFSAERLKGVDSTLKIQPAELGDSAMYLCASSEFAETQYFGPGTRLLVL.

The chain joins TRBV7-2 to TRBJ2-5, with D uncertain. The CDR3 has 13 residues. From germline, CDR1 is SGHTA and CDR2 FQGNSA. V lost 2 bases and J lost 4, with 8 bases in between. The CDR3 here is CASSLNGRETQYF. As DNA, the CDR3 is TGTGCCAGCAGCTTAAATGGACGAGAGACCCAGTACTTC.

J is TRBJ2-7 and V is TRBV27; D might be TRBD2 (6 bases). V lost 6 bases, J lost 9 bases, and 12 bases lay in between. The CDR3 is 11 amino acids. The germline CDR1 and CDR2 sequences are MNHEY and SMNVEV (reference sequence). Written as DNA, the CDR3 is TGTGCCAGCAGGCGCGGGACGAGGCAGTACTTC. Translation gives CASRRGTRQYF.

The chain employs TRBV3-1 and TRBJ2-1, with TRBD2 as a possible D gene (5 bases). The V gene lost 2 bases and the J gene lost 0 bases, with 11 bases spanning the gap. The CDR3 contains 16 residues. The germline V gene encodes CDR1 LGHDT and CDR2 YNNKEL (reference sequence). The CDR3 region is CASSQLLEFSYNEQFF. In nucleotides, the CDR3 is TGTGCCAGCAGCCAATTACTAGAGTTCTCCTACAATGAGCAGTTCTTC.

The genes are TRBV20-1 and TRBJ2-3, with 12 positions matching TRBD2. CDR3 length equals 17 residues. The V segment lost 6 bases and the J segment 4 bases; nucleotides outside the gene matches: 14. Germline V gene data show CDR1 as DFQATT and CDR2 as SNEGSKA (reference sequence). In nucleotides, the CDR3 is TGCAGTGCCCCAGGCGGTCTAGCGGGGGGGCAGGCAGATACGCAGTATTTT. It is translated as CSAPGGLAGGQADTQYF.

The V gene is TRBV5-4, the J gene TRBJ2-3, with D maybe TRBD2 (6 bases). The CDR3 is made up of 14 amino acids. Germline CDR1 is SGHNT and CDR2 is YYREEE (reference sequence). The germline V and J ends were trimmed by 1 base and 1 base, with 7 bases remaining between them. The CDR3 region is CASSLWGGTDTQYF. CDR3 in DNA: TGTGCCAGCAGCTTGTGGGGGGGCACAGATACGCAGTATTTT.

This chain links TRBV12-3 or TRBV12-4 with TRBJ1-2, with D perhaps TRBD1 (5 bases). The CDR3 contains 13 residues. Trimming took 2 bases from V and 4 from J, leaving 8 bases between them. The chain's CDR3 is CASSLRGTYGYTF. The CDR3 coding sequence is TGTGCCAGCAGTTTACGGGGGACCTATGGCTACACCTTC.

The chain joins TRBV18 to TRBJ2-2; D call uncertain. The CDR3 contains 15 residues. The germline CDR1 and CDR2 sequences are KGHSH and LQKENI. V was shortened by 4 bases and J by 0 bases, with 9 bases between the two germline ends. CDR3 protein: CASSRTPANTGELFF. DNA for the CDR3: TGTGCCAGCTCACGTACACCCGCGAACACCGGGGAGCTGTTTTTT.

V usage is TRBV29-1 and J usage is TRBJ2-5; D is tentatively TRBD1 or TRBD2 (5 bases each). V shed 5 bases and J shed 1 base, with 11 bases lying between them. The CDR3 contains 13 residues. Germline assignment: CDR1 SQVTM and CDR2 ANQGSEA. The chain's CDR3 is CSVYRDRQETQYF. As DNA, the CDR3 is TGCAGCGTTTATCGGGACCGCCAAGAGACCCAGTACTTC.

The chain links TRBV5-4 to TRBJ2-2, with D perhaps matching TRBD1 or TRBD2 (5 bases each). Germline CDR1 and CDR2: SGHNT and YYREEE (reference sequence). V lost 4 bases, J lost 2 bases, and 12 bases lay in between. The length of the CDR3 is 15 residues. The CDR3 bases are TGTGCCAGCAGCCAGACGGGACCCAACACCGGGGAGCTGTTTTTT. Translation: CASSQTGPNTGELFF.

The chain joins TRBV30 to TRBJ1-2, with 7 positions matching TRBD1. Germline CDR1 is GTSNPN and CDR2 is SVGIG (reference sequence). This CDR3 spans 12 amino acids. The J segment lost 7 bases and the V segment lost 3 bases, leaving 5 bases of the junction unmatched. This CDR3 is CAWSQGEGGYTF. DNA of the CDR3: TGTGCCTGGAGCCAGGGGGAGGGTGGCTACACCTTC.

The chain employs TRBV9 and TRBJ2-1, with 8 bases matching TRBD2. The length of the CDR3 is 15 residues. Germline CDR1 reads SGDLS; CDR2 reads YYNGEE. With 6 bases clipped from V and 2 bases from J, the junction kept 7 bases outside the gene matches. The CDR3 nucleotides are TGTGCCAGCAACAAAGCGGGAGATACCTACAATGAGCAGTTCTTC. Translating it yields CASNKAGDTYNEQFF.